This T cell receptor beta chain is from a study of shared clonotypes between healthy human individuals. Looking at the study overall: Donors consisted of two women and three men between 18 and 49. The study, taken as a whole, reports: Generation probabilities were higher for clonotypes shared across all four sorted-subset donors than for unshared ones.

This CDR3 has 12 amino acids. V lost 6 bases and J 5 bases, leaving 7 bases between the germline ends. The V gene's germline CDR1 is SNHLY and CDR2 FYNNEI. As regards this clone: Its antigen is as yet unknown.

Assay: immunoSEQ multiplex PCR; the TCRdb copy retains only in-frame clones and omits some. The sample holds about 1.1 million clones, roughly 80% seen once. Sequenced sample: memory CD4+ T cells from PBMCs. Subset of the sample: CD45RA-negative fraction. The chain couples TRBV2 to TRBJ2-2; D is undetermined. This sequence originates from a man between 18 and 35 years old in good health. Some clones in this sample may be carry-over from other donors' samples. This CDR3 is CASSGITGELFF. In DNA form, the CDR3 reads TGTGCCAGCAGCGGAATAACCGGGGAGCTGTTTTTT.